This T cell receptor beta chain stems from a study of cytomegalovirus exposure and HLA in healthy donors. V was clipped by 5 bases and J by 6 bases; unmatched bases: 4. The CDR3 length is 14 residues. Per germline, CDR1 SGHRS and CDR2 YFSETQ. Study-level findings and limits: Later analysis demonstrated an association between a missense DCLRE1C variant and TCR beta V- and J-gene trimming. By a later analysis, the bulk of CMV-associated TCR beta chains appeared HLA-restricted.

The primer mix had 60 Vbeta and 13 Jbeta primers. Sequenced by immunoSEQ multiplex PCR; TCRdb stores in-frame clones only, minus some. The sample has about 150,000 clones, around four fifths seen once. Comments on this clone: What it binds is unknown.

The sequenced material came from PBMCs. This TCR derives from a middle-aged woman in good health and CMV-seronegative. The chain has TRBV5-1 and TRBJ1-4; 10 bases line up with TRBD1. The CDR3 bases are TGCGCCAGCAGGACAGGGGGCGCGGATGAAAAACTGTTTTTT. This codes for CASRTGGADEKLFF.